The T cell receptor beta chain under discussion was sequenced for a study of patients and donors after allogeneic stem cell transplantation. MiXCR, applied by TCRdb to the RT-PCR reads, yields one record per CDR3 protein. The data contain about 400,000 distinct CDR3 sequences, 16% of them singletons. Trimming shortened V by 5 bases and J by 7 bases, and 15 bases separated the two germline ends. Germline values: CDR1 SGHRS, CDR2 YFSETQ. The CDR3 sequence is 13 residues long. The receptor's source is a human donor who was either an allogeneic HSCT recipient or a stem cell or donor lymphocyte infusion donor (not recorded which). It is not recorded whose cells these are; they may come from a transplant donor. The sequencing sample was made of blood, either unsorted or a sorted T cell fraction (not recorded which). The chain has TRBV5-1 and TRBJ1-1; the D gene is possibly TRBD1 (5 bases). The CDR3 protein is CASRQAVINEAFF. In nucleotides, the CDR3 is TGCGCCAGCAGACAGGCGGTGATAAATGAAGCTTTCTTT.